The entry below describes one T cell receptor beta chain. Study processing details: Reference gene primers were amplified, and this amplification served to estimate nucleated cell counts. Repertoires were generated with immunoSEQ multiplex PCR, while TCRdb's copy carries only in-frame clones and drops some. D and trimming come from the DNA, and the V and J calls and clone size come from that table. The sample includes approximately 21,000 clones, 80% to 90% seen only once; the top ten take about 18%. This sample was included in a study of blood T cell repertoires in COVID-19. Study in general: From T cells, B-cell-depleted T cells, or PBMCs came the material, which was cDNA or gDNA.

The length of the CDR3 is 18 residues. In germline, CDR1 is MNHEY, CDR2 SMNVEV (reference sequence). The V gene lost 0 bases and the J gene lost 5 bases, with 22 bases spanning the gap. The sequence was obtained from a human donor with acute or convalescent COVID-19. The donor label of this sample is uncertain. V usage is TRBV27 and J usage is TRBJ2-5, with a possible D match to TRBD2 (7 bases). Material for sequencing was peripheral blood. The CDR3, as DNA: TGTGCCAGCAGTTTATCCCTCCTCAAGGGGGGGCGCGGGGAGACCCAGTACTTC. This sequence encodes CASSLSLLKGGRGETQYF.